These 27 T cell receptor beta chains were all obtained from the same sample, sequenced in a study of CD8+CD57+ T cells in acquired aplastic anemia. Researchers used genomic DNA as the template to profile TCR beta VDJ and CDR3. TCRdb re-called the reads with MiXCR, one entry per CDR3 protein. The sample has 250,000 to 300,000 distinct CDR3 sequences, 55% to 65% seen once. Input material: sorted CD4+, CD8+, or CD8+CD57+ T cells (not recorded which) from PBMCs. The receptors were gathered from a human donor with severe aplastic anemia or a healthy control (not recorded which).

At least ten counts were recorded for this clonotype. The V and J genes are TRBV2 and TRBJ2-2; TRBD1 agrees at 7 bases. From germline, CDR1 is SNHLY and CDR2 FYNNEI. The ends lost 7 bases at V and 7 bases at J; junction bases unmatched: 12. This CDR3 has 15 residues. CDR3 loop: CASTTDRSLGGELFF. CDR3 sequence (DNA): TGTGCCAGCACGACGGACAGGTCTTTAGGCGGGGAGCTGTTTTTT.

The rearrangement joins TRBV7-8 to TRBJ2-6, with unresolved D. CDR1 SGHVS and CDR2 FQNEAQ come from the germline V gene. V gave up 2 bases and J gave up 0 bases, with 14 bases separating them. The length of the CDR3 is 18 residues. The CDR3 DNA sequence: TGTGCCAGCAGCTTACTTTATACCATTGTCTCTGGGGCCAACGTCCTGACTTTC. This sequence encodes CASSLLYTIVSGANVLTF. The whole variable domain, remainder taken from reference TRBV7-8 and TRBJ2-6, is GAGVSQSPRYKVAKRGQDVALRCDPISGHVSLFWYQQALGQGPEFLTYFQNEAQLDKSGLPSDRFFAERPEGSVSTLKIQRTQQEDSAVYLCASSLLYTIVSGANVLTFGAGSRLTVL.

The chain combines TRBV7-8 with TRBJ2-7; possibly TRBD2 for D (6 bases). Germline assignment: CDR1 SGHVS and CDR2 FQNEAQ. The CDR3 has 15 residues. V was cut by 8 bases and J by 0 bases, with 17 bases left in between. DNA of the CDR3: TGTGCCAGCGTAGACGTCGGGGGTAACTCCTACGAGCAGTACTTC. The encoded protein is CASVDVGGNSYEQYF.

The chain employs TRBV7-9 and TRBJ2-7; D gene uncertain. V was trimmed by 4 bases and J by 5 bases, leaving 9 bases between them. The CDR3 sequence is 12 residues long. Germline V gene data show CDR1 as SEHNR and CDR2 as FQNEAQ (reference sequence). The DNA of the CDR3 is TGTGCCAGCAGCTCTATCCACCACGAGCAGTACTTC. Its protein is CASSSIHHEQYF. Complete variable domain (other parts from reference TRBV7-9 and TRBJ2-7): DTGVSQNPRHKITKRGQNVTFRCDPISEHNRLYWYRQTLGQGPEFLTYFQNEAQLEKSRLLSDRFSAERPKGSFSTLEIQRTEQGDSAMYLCASSSIHHEQYFGPGTRLTVT.

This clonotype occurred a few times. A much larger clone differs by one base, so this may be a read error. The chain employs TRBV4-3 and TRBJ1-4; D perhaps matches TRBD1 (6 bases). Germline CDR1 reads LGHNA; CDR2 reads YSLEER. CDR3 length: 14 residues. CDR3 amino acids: CASSRGGTNERLFF. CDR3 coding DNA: TGCGCCAGCAGCCGAGGGGGAACTAATGAAAGACTGTTTTTT.

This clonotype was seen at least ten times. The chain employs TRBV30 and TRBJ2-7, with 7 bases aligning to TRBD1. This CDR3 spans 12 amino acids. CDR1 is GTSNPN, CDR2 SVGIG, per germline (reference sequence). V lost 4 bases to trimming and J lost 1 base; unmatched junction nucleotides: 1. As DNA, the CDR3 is TGTGCCTGGAAACAGGGGTCCTACGAGCAGTACTTC. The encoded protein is CAWKQGSYEQYF.

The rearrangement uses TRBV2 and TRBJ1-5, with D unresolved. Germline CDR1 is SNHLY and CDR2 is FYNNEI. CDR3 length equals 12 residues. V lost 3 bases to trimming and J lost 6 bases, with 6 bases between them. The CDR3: CASSDAIQPQHF. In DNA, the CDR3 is TGTGCCAGCAGTGATGCCATTCAGCCCCAGCATTTT.

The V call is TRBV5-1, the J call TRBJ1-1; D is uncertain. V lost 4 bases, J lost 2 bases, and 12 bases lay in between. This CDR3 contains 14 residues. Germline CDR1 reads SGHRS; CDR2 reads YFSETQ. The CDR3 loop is CASSRLSGNTEAFF. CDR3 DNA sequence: TGCGCCAGCAGCCGACTTTCCGGAAACACTGAAGCTTTCTTT.

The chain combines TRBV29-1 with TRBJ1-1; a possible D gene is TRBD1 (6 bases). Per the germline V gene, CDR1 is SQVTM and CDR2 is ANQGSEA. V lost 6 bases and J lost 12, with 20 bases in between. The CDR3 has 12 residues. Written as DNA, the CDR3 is TGCAGCGTATTGGTAGGGACACGGACAACTTTCTTT. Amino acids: CSVLVGTRTTFF.

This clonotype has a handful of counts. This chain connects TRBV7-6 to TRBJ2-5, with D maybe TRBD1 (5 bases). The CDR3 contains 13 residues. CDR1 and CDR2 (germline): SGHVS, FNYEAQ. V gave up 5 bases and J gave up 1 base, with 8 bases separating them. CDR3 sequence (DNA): TGTGCCAGCAGCCCCAGGGTCCAAGAGACCCAGTACTTC. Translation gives CASSPRVQETQYF. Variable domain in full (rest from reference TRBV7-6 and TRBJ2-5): GAGVSQSPRYKVTKRGQDVALRCDPISGHVSLYWYRQALGQGPEFLTYFNYEAQQDKSGLPNDRFSAERPEGSISTLTIQRTEQRDSAMYRCASSPRVQETQYFGPGTRLLVL.

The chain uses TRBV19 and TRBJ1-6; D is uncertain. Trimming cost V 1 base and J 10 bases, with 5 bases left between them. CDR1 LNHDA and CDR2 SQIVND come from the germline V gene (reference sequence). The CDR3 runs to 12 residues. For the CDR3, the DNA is TGTGCCAGTAGTATAGCGGCGTCACCCCTCCACTTT. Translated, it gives CASSIAASPLHF.

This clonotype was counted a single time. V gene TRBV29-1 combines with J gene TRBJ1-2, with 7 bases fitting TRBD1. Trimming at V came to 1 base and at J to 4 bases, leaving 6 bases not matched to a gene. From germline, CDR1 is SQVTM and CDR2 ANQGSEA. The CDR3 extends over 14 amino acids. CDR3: CSVEASQGGYGYTF. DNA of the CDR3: TGCAGCGTTGAAGCCTCTCAGGGGGGCTATGGCTACACCTTC. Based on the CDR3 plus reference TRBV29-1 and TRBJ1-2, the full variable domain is SAVISQKPSRDICQRGTSLTIQCQVDSQVTMMFWYRQQPGQSLTLIATANQGSEATYESGFVIDKFPISRPNLTFSTLTVSNMSPEDSSIYLCSVEASQGGYGYTFGSGTRLTVV.

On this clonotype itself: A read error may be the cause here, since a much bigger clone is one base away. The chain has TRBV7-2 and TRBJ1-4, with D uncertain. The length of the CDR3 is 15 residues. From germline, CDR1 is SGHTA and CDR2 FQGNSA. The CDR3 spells CASSLSPGRREKLVF. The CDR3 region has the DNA TGTGCCAGCAGCTTATCCCCAGGTAGAAGAGAAAAACTGGTTTTT.

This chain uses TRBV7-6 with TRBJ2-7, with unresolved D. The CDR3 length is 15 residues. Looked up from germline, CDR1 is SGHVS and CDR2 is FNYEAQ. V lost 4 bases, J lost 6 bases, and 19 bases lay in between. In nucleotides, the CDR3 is TGTGCCAGCAGCTACATTCATCGTATCTTCTGCGAGCAGTACTTC. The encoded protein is CASSYIHRIFCEQYF. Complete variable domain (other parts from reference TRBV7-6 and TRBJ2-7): GAGVSQSPRYKVTKRGQDVALRCDPISGHVSLYWYRQALGQGPEFLTYFNYEAQQDKSGLPNDRFSAERPEGSISTLTIQRTEQRDSAMYRCASSYIHRIFCEQYFGPGTRLTVT.

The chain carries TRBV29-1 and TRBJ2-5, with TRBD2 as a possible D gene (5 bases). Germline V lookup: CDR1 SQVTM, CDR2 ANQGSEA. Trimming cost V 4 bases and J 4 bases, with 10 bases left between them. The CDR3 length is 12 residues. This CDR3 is CSVVVSGETQYF. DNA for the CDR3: TGCAGCGTTGTAGTCAGCGGAGAGACCCAGTACTTC.

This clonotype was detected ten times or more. In DNA form, the CDR3 reads TGTGCCAGCAGTGCGCTAGCGGCCATCTACAATGAGCAGTTCTTC. Protein product: CASSALAAIYNEQFF. This chain uses TRBV6-1 with TRBJ2-1; 7 bases align to TRBD2. The CDR3 loop spans 15 amino acids. The J segment lost 3 bases and the V segment lost 4 bases, leaving 6 bases of the junction unmatched. Germline loops: CDR1 MNHNS, CDR2 SASEGT.

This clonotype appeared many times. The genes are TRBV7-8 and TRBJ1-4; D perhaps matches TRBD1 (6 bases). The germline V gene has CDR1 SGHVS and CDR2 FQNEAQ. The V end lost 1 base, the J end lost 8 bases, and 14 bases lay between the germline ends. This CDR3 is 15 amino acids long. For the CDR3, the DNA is TGTGCCAGCAGCTTAGACGGCAGGGGCCGGGAAAAACTGTTTTTT. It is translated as CASSLDGRGREKLFF. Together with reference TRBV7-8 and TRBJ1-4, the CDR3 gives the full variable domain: GAGVSQSPRYKVAKRGQDVALRCDPISGHVSLFWYQQALGQGPEFLTYFQNEAQLDKSGLPSDRFFAERPEGSVSTLKIQRTQQEDSAVYLCASSLDGRGREKLFFGSGTQLSVL.

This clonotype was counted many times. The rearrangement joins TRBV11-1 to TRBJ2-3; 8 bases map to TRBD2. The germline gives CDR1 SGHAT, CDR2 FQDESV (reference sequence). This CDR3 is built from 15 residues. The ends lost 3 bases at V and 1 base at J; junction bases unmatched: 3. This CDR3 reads CASSLGRGGTDTQYF. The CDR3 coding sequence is TGTGCCAGCAGCTTGGGGCGGGGGGGCACAGATACGCAGTATTTT.

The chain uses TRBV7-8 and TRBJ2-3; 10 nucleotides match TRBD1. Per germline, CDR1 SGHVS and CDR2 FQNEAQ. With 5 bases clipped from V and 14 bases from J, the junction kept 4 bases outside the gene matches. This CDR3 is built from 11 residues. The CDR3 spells CASSGGDRGYF. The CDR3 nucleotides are TGTGCCAGCAGCGGGGGGGACAGGGGGTATTTT. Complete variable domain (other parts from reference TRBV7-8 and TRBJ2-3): GAGVSQSPRYKVAKRGQDVALRCDPISGHVSLFWYQQALGQGPEFLTYFQNEAQLDKSGLPSDRFFAERPEGSVSTLKIQRTQQEDSAVYLCASSGGDRGYFGPGTRLTVL.

The CDR3 here is CATSRDFQGDTLHF. As DNA, the CDR3 is TGTGCCACCAGCAGAGATTTCCAGGGAGACACCCTCCACTTT. The chain combines TRBV15 with TRBJ1-6; D might be TRBD1 (5 bases). This CDR3 has 14 residues. Between the trimmed V and J ends, which lost 0 bases and 14 bases, there was a span of 14 bases. Germline V gives CDR1 LNHNV, CDR2 YYDKDF (reference sequence).

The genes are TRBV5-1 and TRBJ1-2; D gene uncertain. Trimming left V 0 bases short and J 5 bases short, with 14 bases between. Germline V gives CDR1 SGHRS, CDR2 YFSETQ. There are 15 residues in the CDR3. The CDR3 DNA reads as TGCGCCAGCAGCTTGGGAGAGGGAGGGCCATATGGCTACACCTTC. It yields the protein CASSLGEGGPYGYTF.

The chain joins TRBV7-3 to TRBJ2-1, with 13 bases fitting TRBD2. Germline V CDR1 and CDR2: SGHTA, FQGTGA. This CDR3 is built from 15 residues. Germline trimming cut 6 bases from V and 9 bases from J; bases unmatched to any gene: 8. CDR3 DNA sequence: TGTGCCAGCAGTGGCGGGACTAGCGGGATTGGTGAGCAGTTCTTC. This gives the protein CASSGGTSGIGEQFF.

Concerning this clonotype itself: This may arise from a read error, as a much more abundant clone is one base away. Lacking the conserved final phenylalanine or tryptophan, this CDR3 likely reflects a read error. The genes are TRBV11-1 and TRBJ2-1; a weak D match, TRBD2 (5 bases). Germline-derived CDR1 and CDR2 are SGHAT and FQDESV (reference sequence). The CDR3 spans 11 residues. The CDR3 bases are TGTGCCAGCAGCCTAGCATACGAGCAGTTCCTC. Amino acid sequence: CASSLAYEQFL.

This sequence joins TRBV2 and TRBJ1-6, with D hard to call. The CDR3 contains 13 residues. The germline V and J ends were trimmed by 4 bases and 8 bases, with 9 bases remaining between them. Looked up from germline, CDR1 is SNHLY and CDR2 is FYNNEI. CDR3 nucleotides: TGTGCCAGCAGTGGGTTTGCCGATTCACCCCTCCACTTT. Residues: CASSGFADSPLHF.

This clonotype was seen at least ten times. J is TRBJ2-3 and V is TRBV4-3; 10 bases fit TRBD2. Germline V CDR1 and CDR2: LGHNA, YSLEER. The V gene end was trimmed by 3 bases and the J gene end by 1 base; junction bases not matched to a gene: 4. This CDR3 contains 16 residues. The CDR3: CASSHDLAGGTDTQYF. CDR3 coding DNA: TGCGCCAGCAGCCATGACCTAGCGGGGGGCACAGATACGCAGTATTTT.

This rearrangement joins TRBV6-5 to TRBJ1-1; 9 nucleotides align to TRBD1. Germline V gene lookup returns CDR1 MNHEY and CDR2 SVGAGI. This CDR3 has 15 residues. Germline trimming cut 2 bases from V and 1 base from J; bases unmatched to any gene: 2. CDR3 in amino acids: CASSYQTGGNTEAFF. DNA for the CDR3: TGTGCCAGCAGTTACCAGACAGGGGGGAACACTGAAGCTTTCTTT.

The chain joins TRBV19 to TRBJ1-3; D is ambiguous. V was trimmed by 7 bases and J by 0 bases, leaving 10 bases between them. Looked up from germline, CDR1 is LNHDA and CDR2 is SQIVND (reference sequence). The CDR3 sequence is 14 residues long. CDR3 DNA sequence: TGTGCCAGTAATACGGGAAGCTCTGGAAACACCATATATTTT. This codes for CASNTGSSGNTIYF.